The clone carrying this T cell receptor beta chain showed up just a few times. Its antigen is undetermined. This sample is drawn from a study of blood T cells in healthy people across ages. Broader study findings: Bulk PBMC profiling left naive and antigen-experienced comparisons inconclusive.

The donors, healthy Caucasians from Russia, were aged about 6 to 100. The CDR3 loop spans 16 amino acids. CDR1 and CDR2 (germline): MGHRA, YSYEKL. With 0 bases removed from V and 2 bases from J, the gap between germline ends came to 14 bases. Combining a sample-barcoded 5' primer with a J-beta primer mix, a second PCR ran for 7 to 11 cycles. Every cDNA molecule bore a tag from a template-switch adaptor containing 12 random nucleotides. The yield of each sample was at least 2.5 million CDR3-containing paired-end reads. TCRdb redid the calling of the 5' RACE reads with MiXCR, one entry per CDR3 protein. The sample has about 1,400,000 distinct CDR3 sequences; 42% are singletons.

The chain couples TRBV4-1 to TRBJ2-7; D might be TRBD2 (6 bases). Sequences were obtained from blood. The sequence came from a woman aged 18-30 years in good health. The CDR3 nucleotides read TGCGCCAGCAGCCAAGAAGGGGCGGGGACCCCCTACGAGCAGTACTTC. This translates into CASSQEGAGTPYEQYF.